This TCR beta chain was recovered during a study of T cells after yellow fever vaccination. Study outcomes and limitations: Abundant clonotypes from the bulk population could have been carried over as contaminants into FACS-sorted repertoires.

Using its own MiXCR run on the 5' RACE reads, TCRdb lists one record per CDR3 protein. The sample includes some 420,000 distinct CDR3 sequences, about 17% seen only once; the top ten take over 15%. In the case of this clonotype: Its antigen is as yet unknown.

Sequences were derived from PBMCs, sampled before the yellow fever booster vaccination. This sequence was found in a man aged 18 to 30 who received the YFV17D yellow fever vaccine.

The CDR3 loop is CSARDNPSMADTQYF. In DNA, the CDR3 is TGCAGTGCTAGAGATAACCCGAGCATGGCAGATACGCAGTATTTT. This chain links TRBV20-1 with TRBJ2-3, with D unresolved. V was pared by 0 bases and J by 4 bases, with 14 bases between. CDR3 size: 15 residues. Germline V lookup: CDR1 DFQATT, CDR2 SNEGSKA (reference sequence).